The 28 T cell receptor beta chains below all came from one sample that was sequenced in a study of blood T cell repertoires in COVID-19. Assay used: immunoSEQ multiplex PCR; TCRdb lists only in-frame clones, some missing. The sample includes about 110,000 clones, 70% to 90% of them seen just once. The specimen sequenced was peripheral blood. These TCRs come from a human donor in a cohort sampled during active COVID-19.

The genes are TRBV7-2 and TRBJ1-1; a weak D match, TRBD1 (5 bases). The germline V gene has CDR1 SGHTA and CDR2 FQGNSA. CDR3 size: 14 residues. The V and J ends lost 1 base and 1 base respectively, with 7 bases between them. CDR3 coding DNA: TGTGCCAGCAGCTTAGGCAGGGCGAACACTGAAGCTTTCTTT. It is translated as CASSLGRANTEAFF.

V usage is TRBV19 and J usage is TRBJ1-1; possible D gene TRBD1, 6 bases. The CDR3 loop spans 13 amino acids. The germline gives CDR1 LNHDA, CDR2 SQIVND (reference sequence). V was trimmed by 3 bases and J by 1 base, leaving 6 bases between them. The CDR3 sequence: CASSIRGNTEAFF. The CDR3, as DNA: TGTGCCAGTAGTATCAGGGGGAACACTGAAGCTTTCTTT.

The chain joins TRBV7-2 to TRBJ2-2; TRBD1 agrees at 10 bases. J gave up 4 bases and V 8 bases, and 7 bases lay outside the gene matches. Germline V lookup: CDR1 SGHTA, CDR2 FQGNSA. The CDR3 covers 15 residues. CDR3 in amino acids: CASRPGTGVTGELFF. The DNA of the CDR3 is TGTGCCAGCCGCCCCGGGACAGGGGTCACCGGGGAGCTGTTTTTT.

The CDR3 nucleotides read TGTGCCAGCAGCTTGGGACAGGGAGACTATGGCTACACCTTC. This encodes CASSLGQGDYGYTF. The chain joins TRBV5-8 to TRBJ1-2; TRBD1 aligns across 7 bases. With V trimmed by 0 bases and J by 3 bases, 2 bases remained unmatched. Germline-derived CDR1 and CDR2 are SGHTS and YDEGEE. This CDR3 spans 14 amino acids.

This clone was observed a handful of times. The chain recombines TRBV4-2 with TRBJ2-7; D might be TRBD2 (5 bases). From germline, CDR1 is LGHNA and CDR2 YNFKEQ. V lost 3 bases to trimming and J lost 3 bases, with 15 bases between them. The CDR3 is made up of 15 amino acids. As DNA, the CDR3 is TGTGCCAGCAGCCAGACCCCCGGGAACCACTACGAGCAGTACTTC. This codes for CASSQTPGNHYEQYF.

The V call is TRBV10-3, the J call TRBJ1-5; 8 bases agree with TRBD1. J lost 3 bases, V lost 6 bases, and 7 bases had no gene match. The CDR3 is 15 residues long. Per germline, CDR1 ENHRY and CDR2 SYGVKD. As DNA, the CDR3 is TGTGCCATCAGGAAGACAGGGGATGACAATCAGCCCCAGCATTTT. Translated: CAIRKTGDDNQPQHF.

This chain uses TRBV6-5 with TRBJ2-2; TRBD1 agrees at 9 bases. With V trimmed by 6 bases and J by 6 bases, 2 bases remained unmatched. Per germline, CDR1 MNHEY and CDR2 SVGAGI. The CDR3 is 13 amino acids. CDR3 DNA sequence: TGTGCCAGCAGGAGGACAGGGGCCGGGGAGCTGTTTTTT. Its protein is CASRRTGAGELFF.

V and J are TRBV30 and TRBJ1-1; TRBD1 matches 10 bases. In germline, CDR1 is GTSNPN, CDR2 SVGIG (reference sequence). This CDR3 region has 14 residues. Losses at the gene ends were 3 bases for V and 1 base for J; bases not matched to a gene: 2. The CDR3 loop reads CAWRGQGTNTEAFF. In DNA, the CDR3 is TGTGCCTGGAGGGGACAGGGGACGAACACTGAAGCTTTCTTT.

This clone was seen only once. The chain recombines TRBV3-1 (or the pseudogene TRBV3-2) with TRBJ2-3; 11 bases line up with TRBD2. V lost 6 bases, J lost 1 base, and 3 bases stayed unmatched. The CDR3 is 15 amino acids. Germline V gives CDR1 LGHDT, CDR2 YNNKEL (reference sequence). The DNA of the CDR3 is TGTGCCAGCAGAATTAGCGGGGGGGGCACAGATACGCAGTATTTT. Protein product: CASRISGGGTDTQYF.

The chain uses TRBV4-1 and TRBJ1-5, with no clear D. This CDR3 spans 14 amino acids. The V end was cut by 0 bases, the J end by 12 bases, with 15 bases between. CDR1 is MGHRA, CDR2 YSYEKL, per germline. The CDR3 is CASSQDYRGGFQHF. CDR3 nucleotides: TGCGCCAGCAGCCAAGATTATCGTGGAGGTTTCCAGCATTTT.

This chain connects TRBV25-1 to TRBJ2-2; perhaps TRBD2 as D (5 bases). This CDR3 contains 13 residues. Looked up from germline, CDR1 is MGHDK and CDR2 is SYGVNS. The ends were cut back, 3 bases at V and 4 bases at J, with 6 bases in the middle. The CDR3 is CASSDGGTGELFF. DNA of the CDR3: TGTGCCAGCAGTGATGGAGGCACCGGGGAGCTGTTTTTT.

CDR3 sequence reads: CARQGGSGANVLTF. As DNA, the CDR3 is TGTGCACGACAGGGTGGCTCTGGGGCCAACGTCCTGACTTTC. The V gene is TRBV28, the J gene TRBJ2-6, with 7 nucleotides matching TRBD1. CDR1 and CDR2 (germline): MDHEN, SYDVKM. The CDR3 is 14 residues long.

V is TRBV6-2 or TRBV6-3 and J is TRBJ2-1; 10 bases map to TRBD1. Germline CDR1 and CDR2: MNHEY and SVGEGT. With V trimmed by 4 bases and J by 6 bases, 3 bases remained unmatched. CDR3 length: 14 residues. The CDR3 bases are TGTGCCAGCAGTTGGACAGGGGGGATCAATGAGCAGTTCTTC. It specifies CASSWTGGINEQFF.

The genes are TRBV6-5 and TRBJ2-7, with D tentatively TRBD1 (5 bases). The V end was cut by 0 bases, the J end by 0 bases, with 9 bases between. The germline CDR1 and CDR2 sequences are MNHEY and SVGAGI. This CDR3 has 15 residues. CDR3 nucleotides: TGTGCCAGCAGTTACTCAACAGGAGCCTCCTACGAGCAGTACTTC. This gives the protein CASSYSTGASYEQYF.

This clone came up a few times. This sequence joins TRBV3-1 (or the pseudogene TRBV3-2) and TRBJ1-5; TRBD1 might be the D (6 bases). There are 16 residues in the CDR3. Germline V lookup: CDR1 LGHDT, CDR2 YNNKEL (reference sequence). With 1 base removed from V and 7 bases from J, the gap between germline ends came to 17 bases. CDR3 sequence (DNA): TGTGCCAGCAGCCAAGCAGCCTCCCGGGACAACCAGCCCCAGCATTTT. Its translation: CASSQAASRDNQPQHF.

The chain is built from TRBV4-3 and TRBJ1-3, with a weak D call TRBD1 (6 bases). The CDR3 loop spans 16 amino acids. CDR1 and CDR2 (germline): LGHNA, YSLEER. Trimming removed 3 bases from V and 2 bases from J, with 14 bases in between. The CDR3 spells CASSQSGGGTGNTIYF. The CDR3 region has the DNA TGCGCCAGCAGCCAGTCGGGAGGGGGAACTGGAAACACCATATATTTT.

This chain links TRBV2 with TRBJ1-5; tentative D call: TRBD1 (6 bases). Deletions cut 5 bases from V and 6 bases from J, with 11 bases between. This CDR3 comprises 13 residues. Looked up from germline, CDR1 is SNHLY and CDR2 is FYNNEI. The CDR3 protein is CASSPTGFQPQHF. The CDR3 DNA reads TGTGCCAGCAGTCCTACAGGGTTTCAGCCCCAGCATTTT. The whole variable domain, remainder taken from reference TRBV2 and TRBJ1-5, is EPEVTQTPSHQVTQMGQEVILRCVPISNHLYFYWYRQILGQKVEFLVSFYNNEISEKSEIFDDQFSVERPDGSNFTLKIRSTKLEDSAMYFCASSPTGFQPQHFGDGTRLSIL.

The chain combines TRBV7-9 with TRBJ1-1; D ambiguous. Germline V CDR1 and CDR2: SEHNR, FQNEAQ (reference sequence). This CDR3 has 14 residues. Trimming removed 0 bases at V and 6 bases at J, with 11 bases between. The CDR3 spells CASSLARATSEAFF. CDR3 DNA: TGTGCCAGCAGCTTAGCGCGGGCTACATCTGAAGCTTTCTTT.

DNA of the CDR3: TGTGCCAGCAGCTTTTCCCGTAACTCCTACGAGCAGTACTTC. This codes for CASSFSRNSYEQYF. The genes are TRBV5-4 and TRBJ2-7; no clear D gene. CDR1 is SGHNT and CDR2 is YYREEE in the germline V gene (reference sequence). V lost 2 bases and J lost 0, with 9 bases in between. This CDR3 region has 14 residues.

This rearrangement joins TRBV3-1 (or the pseudogene TRBV3-2) to TRBJ1-4; 8 bases fit TRBD1. V was pared by 7 bases and J by 7 bases, with 8 bases of the junction left unmatched. The CDR3 covers 14 residues. Germline CDR1 reads LGHDT; CDR2 reads YNNKEL (reference sequence). This CDR3 is CASNLQGGPEKLFF. CDR3 nucleotides: TGTGCCAGCAACCTACAGGGGGGACCTGAAAAACTGTTTTTT.

CDR3 sequence reads: CASSPRFQPQHF. The DNA for the CDR3 is TGTGCCAGCAGTCCCCGTTTCCAGCCCCAGCATTTT. The rearrangement links TRBV28 to TRBJ1-5; D not resolved. Germline lookup yields CDR1 MDHEN and CDR2 SYDVKM. Trimming shortened V by 5 bases and J by 7 bases, and 9 bases separated the two germline ends. This CDR3 comprises 12 residues.

The chain carries TRBV6-5 and TRBJ2-2; no clear D. Germline V gives CDR1 MNHEY, CDR2 SVGAGI. The CDR3 sequence is 14 residues long. V shed 7 bases and J shed 0 bases, with 9 bases lying between them. CDR3 sequence reads: CASIKQANTGELFF. The CDR3 region has the DNA TGTGCCAGCATAAAACAAGCGAACACCGGGGAGCTGTTTTTT.

This clone was recorded only once. The V and J genes are TRBV28 and TRBJ2-1, with a possible D match to TRBD2 (6 bases). V shed 9 bases and J shed 1 base, with 13 bases lying between them. CDR3 length: 14 amino acids. In germline, CDR1 is MDHEN, CDR2 SYDVKM. CDR3: CASIRAGSYNEQFF. CDR3 sequence (DNA): TGTGCCAGTATCAGGGCGGGGTCCTACAATGAGCAGTTCTTC.

The chain uses TRBV19 and TRBJ2-5; 12 positions match TRBD2. This CDR3 is built from 20 residues. Looked up from germline, CDR1 is LNHDA and CDR2 is SQIVND (reference sequence). J gave up 1 base and V 3 bases, and 15 bases lay outside the gene matches. The CDR3 DNA sequence: TGTGCCAGTAGTATCACCGGACTAGCGGGATGGGACCGGTCCCAAGAGACCCAGTACTTC. Translated: CASSITGLAGWDRSQETQYF.

For the CDR3, the DNA is TGTGCCAGCAGCTTAGCGAGACAGGGCGGTTTTCAGCCCCAGCATTTT. Its translation is CASSLARQGGFQPQHF. The chain uses TRBV7-2 and TRBJ1-5; 7 bases agree with TRBD1. Losses at the gene ends were 0 bases for V and 6 bases for J; bases not matched to a gene: 8. In germline, CDR1 is SGHTA, CDR2 FQGNSA. This CDR3 contains 16 residues.

The chain is built from TRBV5-4 and TRBJ1-2, with 9 bases that match TRBD1. Germline loops: CDR1 SGHNT, CDR2 YYREEE (reference sequence). The CDR3 covers 15 residues. V was clipped by 4 bases and J by 5 bases; unmatched bases: 9. CDR3 in amino acids: CASSHSGQGIYGYTF. CDR3 DNA: TGTGCCAGCAGCCATTCGGGACAGGGAATTTATGGCTACACCTTC. The variable domain in full, with the rest retrieved from reference TRBV5-4 and TRBJ1-2, is ETGVTQSPTHLIKTRGQQVTLRCSSQSGHNTVSWYQQALGQGPQFIFQYYREEENGRGNFPPRFSGLQFPNYSSELNVNALELDDSALYLCASSHSGQGIYGYTFGSGTRLTVV.

V gene TRBV3-1 (or the pseudogene TRBV3-2) combines with J gene TRBJ1-2; no clear D gene. This CDR3 contains 13 residues. The V end lost 0 bases, the J end lost 4 bases, and 6 bases lay between the germline ends. CDR1 and CDR2 from the germline V gene are LGHDT and YNNKEL (reference sequence). The CDR3 here is CASSQDLRYGYTF. The CDR3 region has the DNA TGTGCCAGCAGCCAAGATCTTCGCTATGGCTACACCTTC.

The chain carries TRBV12-3 or TRBV12-4 and TRBJ1-2, with D uncertain. CDR3 length: 13 amino acids. Deletions cut 6 bases from V and 2 bases from J, with 10 bases between. The CDR3 region is CASSPGRNYGYTF. The DNA of the CDR3 is TGTGCCAGCAGCCCTGGGCGCAACTATGGCTACACCTTC.